This T cell receptor beta chain was found in a study of CD8 T cells in ankylosing spondylitis. Study-wide results and limits: There was reportedly significant enrichment of clones that were disease-linked in matched ankylosing spondylitis synovial fluid. A motif of several highly homologous TCR beta variants was seen as apparently characteristic of ankylosing spondylitis blood.

As the method for making TCR beta libraries, quantitative 5'-RACE with molecular barcodes was used. TCRdb analysed the 5' RACE reads with MiXCR anew, one entry per CDR3 protein. Of 700,000 to 1,000,000 distinct CDR3 sequences listed, about 12% are singletons. The CDR3 has 13 amino acids. V lost 7 bases to trimming and J lost 6 bases; unmatched junction nucleotides: 9. Germline assignment: CDR1 DFQATT and CDR2 SNEGSKA (reference sequence). On this clonotype itself: Its antigen is undetermined.

The sequencing input was blood, either unsorted or a sorted T cell fraction (not recorded which). This chain connects TRBV20-1 to TRBJ2-3, with 8 positions matching TRBD2. The sequence derives from a male donor with ankylosing spondylitis. CDR3 protein: CSVKSGSIDTQYF. CDR3 DNA sequence: TGCAGTGTAAAGAGCGGGAGTATCGATACGCAGTATTTT.